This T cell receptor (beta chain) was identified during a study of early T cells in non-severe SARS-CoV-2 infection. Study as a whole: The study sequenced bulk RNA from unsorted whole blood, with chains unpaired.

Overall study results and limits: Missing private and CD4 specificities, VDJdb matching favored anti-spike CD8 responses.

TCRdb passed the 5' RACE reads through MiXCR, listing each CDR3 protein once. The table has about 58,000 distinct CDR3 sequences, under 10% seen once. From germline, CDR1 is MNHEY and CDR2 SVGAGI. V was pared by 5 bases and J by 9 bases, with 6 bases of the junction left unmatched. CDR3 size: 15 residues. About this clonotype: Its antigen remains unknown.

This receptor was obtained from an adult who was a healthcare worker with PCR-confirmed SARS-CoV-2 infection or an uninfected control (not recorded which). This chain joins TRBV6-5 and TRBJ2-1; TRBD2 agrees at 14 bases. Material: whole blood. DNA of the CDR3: TGTGCCAGCAGTCCCGGGACTAGCGGGAGAAGTGAGCAGTTCTTC. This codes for CASSPGTSGRSEQFF.